Shown below are 18 T cell receptor beta chains from a single sample sequenced in a study of cytomegalovirus exposure and HLA in healthy donors. The assay was immunoSEQ multiplex PCR, and TCRdb's table has in-frame clones only and misses some. This sample has hundreds of thousands of clones, with roughly 91% found just once. Sample: PBMCs. The receptors originated from a young woman in good health and CMV-seronegative.

The chain is built from TRBV27 and TRBJ2-5; 8 bases agree with TRBD2. CDR3 length: 17 amino acids. Germline V gene sequence: CDR1 MNHEY, CDR2 SMNVEV (reference sequence). With 5 bases clipped from V and 1 base from J, the junction kept 12 bases outside the gene matches. CDR3 DNA: TGTGCCAGCAGTACGCGAGCGGTAGCGGGAATCCAAGAGACCCAGTACTTC. This codes for CASSTRAVAGIQETQYF.

The chain has TRBV28 and TRBJ2-7; no clear D. Germline CDR1 reads MDHEN; CDR2 reads SYDVKM. V gave up 3 bases and J gave up 1 base, with 13 bases separating them. The CDR3 extends over 15 amino acids. Here the CDR3 reads CASSFTYGPSYEQYF. CDR3 bases: TGTGCCAGCAGTTTTACTTATGGGCCTTCCTACGAGCAGTACTTC.

This clone has only one observation. This sequence joins TRBV28 and TRBJ2-6; TRBD1 matches at 8 bases. The CDR3 extends over 16 amino acids. Looked up from germline, CDR1 is MDHEN and CDR2 is SYDVKM. J was trimmed by 6 bases and V by 8 bases; bases with no gene match: 12. The DNA of the CDR3 is TGTGCCAGCGGACAGGGTGATATGCGGGAGGCCAACGTCCTGACTTTC. It translates to CASGQGDMREANVLTF.

In regard to this clone: An end of the junction differs from the germline gene, which may be a read error. The gene calls are TRBV6-6 and TRBJ1-2; TRBD1 might be the D (6 bases). The CDR3 covers 14 residues. Germline assignment: CDR1 MNHNY and CDR2 SVGAGI (reference sequence). CDR3 protein: CASSDSTGSYGYTF. Written as DNA, the CDR3 is TGTGCCAGCAGTGACTCGACAGGATCCTATGGCTACACCTTC.

V gene TRBV28 combines with J gene TRBJ2-5; D gene unclear. The germline CDR1 and CDR2 sequences are MDHEN and SYDVKM. V was clipped by 5 bases and J by 0 bases, with 10 bases between them. This CDR3 contains 14 residues. The CDR3 region has the DNA TGTGCCAGCAGTAAACAGACAAACCAAGAGACCCAGTACTTC. This encodes CASSKQTNQETQYF.

The chain links TRBV27 to TRBJ2-7; TRBD2 matches at 7 bases. CDR1 and CDR2 (germline): MNHEY, SMNVEV (reference sequence). The CDR3 runs to 14 residues. V shed 0 bases and J 5 bases; nucleotides not matched to a gene: 4. For the CDR3, the DNA is TGTGCCAGCAGTTTATCCGGGAGGTCCCACGAGCAGTACTTC. Translation gives CASSLSGRSHEQYF.

The chain combines TRBV27 with TRBJ2-3; no firm D call. This CDR3 contains 16 residues. V was cut by 2 bases and J by 0 bases, with 12 bases left in between. Germline loops: CDR1 MNHEY, CDR2 SMNVEV (reference sequence). CDR3: CASSLAAPESTDTQYF. Written as DNA, the CDR3 is TGTGCCAGCAGTTTAGCAGCTCCAGAAAGCACAGATACGCAGTATTTT.

V gene TRBV28 combines with J gene TRBJ2-3, with TRBD1 identical over 7 bases. This CDR3 is 15 amino acids long. CDR1 and CDR2 (germline): MDHEN, SYDVKM. The ends lost 3 bases at V and 4 bases at J; junction bases unmatched: 7. CDR3 loop: CASSFADRTPDTQYF. As DNA, the CDR3 is TGTGCCAGCAGTTTCGCGGACAGGACCCCAGATACGCAGTATTTT. The full variable domain, rest sourced from reference TRBV28 and TRBJ2-3, is DVKVTQSSRYLVKRTGEKVFLECVQDMDHENMFWYRQDPGLGLRLIYFSYDVKMKEKGDIPEGYSVSREKKERFSLILESASTNQTSMYLCASSFADRTPDTQYFGPGTRLTVL.

This sequence joins TRBV18 and TRBJ2-2, with TRBD1 matching 7 bases. J was trimmed by 2 bases and V by 8 bases; bases with no gene match: 11. There are 16 residues in the CDR3. Germline lookup yields CDR1 KGHSH and CDR2 LQKENI. The CDR3 bases are TGTGCCAGCACCACTTACAGGGGCGTTAACACCGGGGAGCTGTTTTTT. Protein: CASTTYRGVNTGELFF.

V usage is TRBV9 and J usage is TRBJ2-7; D perhaps matches TRBD2 (6 bases). The CDR3 runs 14 residues. Trimming took off 3 bases at V and 7 bases at J, with 17 bases between the two ends. The germline CDR1 and CDR2 sequences are SGDLS and YYNGEE. CDR3 DNA sequence: TGTGCCAGCAGCGCCGAGGTAGCGGTGGGGGAGCAGTACTTC. Protein sequence: CASSAEVAVGEQYF.

The J gene is TRBJ1-5, the V gene TRBV27, with 7 bases lining up with TRBD1. This CDR3 has 17 residues. Losses at the gene ends were 2 bases for V and 0 bases for J; bases not matched to a gene: 7. The germline CDR1 and CDR2 sequences are MNHEY and SMNVEV (reference sequence). For the CDR3, the DNA is TGTGCCAGCAGTTTAGTGTACCCAGGGGGTAGCAATCAGCCCCAGCATTTT. Translating gives CASSLVYPGGSNQPQHF.

The J gene is TRBJ2-5, the V gene TRBV5-4; 13 bases match TRBD2. In germline, CDR1 is SGHNT, CDR2 YYREEE (reference sequence). This CDR3 is 16 amino acids long. The V and J ends lost 4 bases and 5 bases, in that order; junction bases with no gene match: 8. The CDR3 protein is CASSPEELAGGETQYF. The CDR3 coding sequence is TGTGCCAGCAGCCCCGAGGAACTAGCGGGAGGGGAGACCCAGTACTTC. The complete variable domain, with remaining parts taken from reference TRBV5-4 and TRBJ2-5, reads ETGVTQSPTHLIKTRGQQVTLRCSSQSGHNTVSWYQQALGQGPQFIFQYYREEENGRGNFPPRFSGLQFPNYSSELNVNALELDDSALYLCASSPEELAGGETQYFGPGTRLLVL.

The chain links TRBV7-6 to TRBJ2-2, with a possible D match to TRBD1 (6 bases). The CDR3 covers 17 residues. V was shortened by 3 bases and J by 0 bases, with 14 bases between the two germline ends. CDR1 is SGHVS, CDR2 FNYEAQ, per germline. The CDR3 nucleotides read TGTGCCAGCAGCTTTGCCCCCGGGACAACGAACACCGGGGAGCTGTTTTTT. Translation: CASSFAPGTTNTGELFF.

V gene TRBV5-6 combines with J gene TRBJ1-2, with 7 bases fitting TRBD1. Germline trimming cut 2 bases from V and 4 bases from J; bases unmatched to any gene: 11. Germline CDR1 SGHDT, CDR2 YYEEEE. CDR3 length: 16 amino acids. In DNA, the CDR3 is TGTGCCAGCAGCTTCCAACCAGGGGGAAGCAGCTATGGCTACACCTTC. Translation gives CASSFQPGGSSYGYTF.

V and J are TRBV21-1 and TRBJ2-1. TRBV21-1 is labeled a pseudogene. The length of the CDR3 is 13 residues. CDR3 nucleotides: TGTGCCAGCAGCAAAACCCAGACCTACGCGCAGTTCTTC. It codes for CASSKTQTYAQFF.

The V gene is TRBV2, the J gene TRBJ2-3; TRBD2 agrees at 10 bases. J gave up 0 bases and V 7 bases, and 10 bases lay outside the gene matches. Germline CDR1 reads SNHLY; CDR2 reads FYNNEI. The CDR3 is 17 residues long. This CDR3 is CASKGLLAGDSTDTQYF. CDR3 DNA sequence: TGTGCCAGCAAAGGGCTCCTAGCGGGAGACAGCACAGATACGCAGTATTTT.

This clone occurred once. The chain uses TRBV5-6 and TRBJ2-5, with TRBD2 matching 9 bases. From germline, CDR1 is SGHDT and CDR2 YYEEEE. The CDR3 runs 17 residues. V gave up 5 bases and J gave up 7 bases; unmatched junction bases: 18. The CDR3 sequence: CASRFGIAGATGGTQYF. The DNA of the CDR3 is TGTGCCAGCAGATTTGGAATAGCGGGAGCCACCGGTGGGACCCAGTACTTC.

This clone occurred a few times. The chain uses TRBV11-2 and TRBJ1-2; D possibly corresponds to TRBD1 (5 bases). This CDR3 spans 16 amino acids. The ends were cut back, 0 bases at V and 4 bases at J, with 15 bases in the middle. Germline loops: CDR1 SGHAT, CDR2 FQNNGV. The CDR3 coding sequence is TGTGCCAGCAGCTTAGATGGGGGGACGGGCCTCTATGGCTACACCTTC. Translating it yields CASSLDGGTGLYGYTF.